These T cell receptor beta chains were read from a single sample in a study of cytomegalovirus exposure and HLA in healthy donors. The data were produced by immunoSEQ multiplex PCR, yet TCRdb's version contains in-frame clones alone and is incomplete. The table has some 140,000 clones, around 80% seen once. Input material: PBMCs. These receptors were obtained from a male donor in good health and CMV-seropositive. The CDR3 runs from the conserved cysteine through the conserved F or W. D genes are given only for firm matches. Part of the rows lack a size; the others show once, few, many or a class for expanded clones.

J gene	V gene	clone size	D gene	CDR3 DNA	CDR3 protein
TRBJ1-1	TRBV4-1	.	.	TGCGCCAGCAGCCAACTTCAGGGGTGGACTGAAGCTTTCTTT	CASSQLQGWTEAFF
TRBJ2-7	TRBV11-1	.	.	TGTGCCAGCAGCTTACACCGGGACTTGACCTACGAGCAGTACTTC	CASSLHRDLTYEQYF
TRBJ2-1	TRBV21-1	.	.	TGTGCCAGCAGGAAGGGGCGCTTTACAAATGAGCAGTTCTTC	CASRKGRFTNEQFF
TRBJ2-5	TRBV9	.	TRBD1	TGTGCCAGCAGCCCCCAAGAGGGGGCGCAGTACTTC	CASSPQEGAQYF
TRBJ2-7	TRBV11-2	.	TRBD2	TGTGCCAGCAGCTTAGAGGTAGGGACTAGCTCCGACGAGCAGTACTTC	CASSLEVGTSSDEQYF
TRBJ2-5	TRBV4-1	few	TRBD2	TGCGCCAGCAGCCATTTCACATCCGGGGGGGCACGGGAGACCCAGTACTTC	CASSHFTSGGARETQYF
TRBJ2-7	TRBV28	few	.	TGTGCCAGCAGTTTTTCAGGGGCCTACGAGCAGTACTTC	CASSFSGAYEQYF
TRBJ2-5	TRBV19	.	TRBD2	TGTGCCAGTAGTATGGGACTAGGACCGCAAGAGACCCAGTACTTC	CASSMGLGPQETQYF
TRBJ2-7	TRBV5-4	.	.	TGTGCCAGCAGCTTCTCCAGCGAGCAGTACTTC	CASSFSSEQYF
TRBJ2-5	TRBV28	.	TRBD1	TGTGCCAGCAGTTCTCTACCGGGGACAGAAGAGACCCAGTACTTC	CASSSLPGTEETQYF
TRBJ1-6	TRBV5-8	once	TRBD1	TGTGCCAGCAGCCCCCGGGACAGGGTATTCTCCTATAATTCACCCCTCCACTTT	CASSPRDRVFSYNSPLHF